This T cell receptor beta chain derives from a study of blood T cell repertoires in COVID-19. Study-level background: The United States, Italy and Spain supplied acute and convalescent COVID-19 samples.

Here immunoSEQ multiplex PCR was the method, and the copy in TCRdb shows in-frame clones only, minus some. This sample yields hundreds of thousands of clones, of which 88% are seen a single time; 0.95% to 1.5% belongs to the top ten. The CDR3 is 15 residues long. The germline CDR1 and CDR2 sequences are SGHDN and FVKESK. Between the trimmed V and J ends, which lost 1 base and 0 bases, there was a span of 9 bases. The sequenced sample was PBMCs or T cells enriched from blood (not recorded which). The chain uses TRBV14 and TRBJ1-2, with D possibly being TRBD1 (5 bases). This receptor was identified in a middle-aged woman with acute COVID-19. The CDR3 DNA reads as TGTGCCAGCAGCCAAGTTCCGACAGCTAACTATGGCTACACCTTC. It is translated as CASSQVPTANYGYTF.